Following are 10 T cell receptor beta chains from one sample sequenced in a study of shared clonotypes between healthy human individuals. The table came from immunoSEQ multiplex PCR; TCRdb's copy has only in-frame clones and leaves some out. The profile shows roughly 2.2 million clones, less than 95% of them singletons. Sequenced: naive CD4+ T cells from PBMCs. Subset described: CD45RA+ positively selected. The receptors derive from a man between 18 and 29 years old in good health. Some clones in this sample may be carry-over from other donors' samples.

As DNA, the CDR3 is TGCGCCAGCAGCCCCCACCCGACAGGAACCTACGAGCAGTACTTC. Protein: CASSPHPTGTYEQYF. The chain joins TRBV5-1 to TRBJ2-7; weak D call: TRBD1 (6 bases). The germline gives CDR1 SGHRS, CDR2 YFSETQ. CDR3 length: 15 amino acids. V lost 4 bases to trimming and J lost 2 bases, with 16 bases between them.

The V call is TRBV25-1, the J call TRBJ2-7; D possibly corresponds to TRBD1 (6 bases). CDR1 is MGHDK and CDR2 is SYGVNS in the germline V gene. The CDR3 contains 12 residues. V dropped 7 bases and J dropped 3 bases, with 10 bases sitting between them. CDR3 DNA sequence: TGTGCCAGCACCGGGGACAACTACGAGCAGTACTTC. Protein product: CASTGDNYEQYF.

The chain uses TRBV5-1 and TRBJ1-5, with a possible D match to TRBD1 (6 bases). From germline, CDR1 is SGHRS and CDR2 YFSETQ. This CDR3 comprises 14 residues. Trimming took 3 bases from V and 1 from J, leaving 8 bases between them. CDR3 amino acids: CASSWGPSNQPQHF. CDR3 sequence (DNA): TGCGCCAGCAGCTGGGGGCCAAGCAATCAGCCCCAGCATTTT.

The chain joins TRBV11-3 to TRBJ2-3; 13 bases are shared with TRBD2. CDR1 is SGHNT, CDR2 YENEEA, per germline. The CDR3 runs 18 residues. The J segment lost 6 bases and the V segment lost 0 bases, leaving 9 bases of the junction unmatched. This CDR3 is CASSLEKGTSGDPDTQYF. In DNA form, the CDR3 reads TGTGCCAGCAGCTTAGAGAAAGGGACTAGCGGGGACCCGGATACGCAGTATTTT.

The CDR3 loop reads CNKVRTGRSGANVLTF. CDR3 in DNA: TGTAACAAAGTGCGGACAGGGAGGTCTGGGGCCAACGTCCTGACTTTC. V gene TRBV12-5 combines with J gene TRBJ2-6; TRBD1 aligns across 8 bases. CDR1 is LGHNT, CDR2 FRNRAP, per germline. The length of the CDR3 is 16 residues.

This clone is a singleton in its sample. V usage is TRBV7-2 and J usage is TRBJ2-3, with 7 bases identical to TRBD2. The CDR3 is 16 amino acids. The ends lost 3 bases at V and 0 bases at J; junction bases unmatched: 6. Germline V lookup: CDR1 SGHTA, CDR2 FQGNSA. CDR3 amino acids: CASSLTAGVSTDTQYF. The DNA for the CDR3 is TGTGCCAGCAGCTTGACGGCGGGAGTTAGCACAGATACGCAGTATTTT.

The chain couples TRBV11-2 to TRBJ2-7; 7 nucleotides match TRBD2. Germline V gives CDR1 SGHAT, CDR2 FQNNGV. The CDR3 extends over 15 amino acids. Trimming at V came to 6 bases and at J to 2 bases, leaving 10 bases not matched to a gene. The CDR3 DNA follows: TGTGCCAGCAGATCACTAGCGACATCCGCCTACGAGCAGTACTTC. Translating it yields CASRSLATSAYEQYF.

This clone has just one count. The CDR3 protein is CASSLLNTDTQYF. CDR3 bases: TGTGCCAGCAGCCTCCTCAACACAGATACGCAGTATTTT. This rearrangement joins TRBV2 to TRBJ2-3; no clear D. Germline V gene sequence: CDR1 SNHLY, CDR2 FYNNEI. The CDR3 covers 13 residues. Trimming shortened V by 6 bases and J by 2 bases, and 9 bases separated the two germline ends.

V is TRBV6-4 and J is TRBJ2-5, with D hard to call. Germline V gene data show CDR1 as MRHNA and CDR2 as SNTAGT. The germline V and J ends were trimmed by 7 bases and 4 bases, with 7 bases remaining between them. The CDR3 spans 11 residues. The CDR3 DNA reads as TGTGCCAGCATTACACGAGAGACCCAGTACTTC. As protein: CASITRETQYF.

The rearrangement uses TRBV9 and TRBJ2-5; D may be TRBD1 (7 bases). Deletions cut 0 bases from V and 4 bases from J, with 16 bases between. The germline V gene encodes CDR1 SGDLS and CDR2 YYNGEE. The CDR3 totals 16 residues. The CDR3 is CASSVGHRGGGETQYF. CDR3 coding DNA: TGTGCCAGCAGCGTAGGTCACAGGGGAGGTGGAGAGACCCAGTACTTC.